This TCR beta chain was sequenced during a study of human T cells and chemical hapten exposure. Background on the study: The study sensitized with 2% DPC on a 2 cm by 2 cm patch of upper inner arm skin.

The sample's time point: patch test 1, 2 weeks after DPC sensitization. Treatment noted: therapeutic diphenylcyclopropenone sensitization with weekly scalp DPC. Whole blood that had not been fractionated was the source of extracted total RNA. V was pared by 3 bases and J by 5 bases, with 19 bases between. The CDR3 is made up of 16 amino acids. Per the germline V gene, CDR1 is SGHVS and CDR2 is FNYEAQ. On this clonotype: What it binds is unknown.

Individual cDNA molecules (in the library) carried attached unique molecular identifiers. TCRdb ran MiXCR on the RACE reads and lists one entry per CDR3 protein. The sample has 150,000 to 200,000 distinct CDR3 sequences; roughly 15% are singletons. Study-wide results and limits: Clustering by CDR3 similarity yielded significantly more large clusters from expanded TCRs than controls.

The TCR originated in a young woman with alopecia areata. Some clones in this sample may be carry-over from other donors' samples. The chain carries TRBV7-6 and TRBJ2-5, with D unresolved. The specimen comprised whole blood, sampled in connection with sensitization to the hapten diphenylcyclopropenone (DPC). CDR3 residues: CASSFDPRGVGETQYF. The CDR3, as DNA: TGTGCCAGCAGCTTTGACCCACGTGGGGTGGGGGAGACCCAGTACTTC.